The TCR beta chain under discussion was sequenced for a study of T cell responses to AZD1222 COVID-19 vaccine. Study-wide context: Pooling of second doses given at about 4 or about 12 weeks was done.

General observations from the study: Spike-specific TCRs gained breadth and depth after people received two AZD1222 doses.

As concerns this clone: Antigen unknown.

CDR3 length: 15 amino acids. The V end lost 2 bases, the J end lost 9 bases, and 14 bases lay between the germline ends. The germline CDR1 and CDR2 sequences are ENHRY and SYGVKD. The assay was immunoSEQ multiplex PCR, and TCRdb's table has in-frame clones only and misses some. Of roughly 120,000 clones listed, about 88% are singletons. The V call is TRBV10-3, the J call TRBJ1-6; tentatively, D is TRBD1 (6 bases). The input for sequencing was peripheral blood, taken on day 0 of AZD1222 vaccination. The TCR originated in an adult in good health. CDR3 DNA: TGTGCCATCAGTGAGCGACGAGACAGGATTTCACCCCTCCACTTT. The encoded protein is CAISERRDRISPLHF.